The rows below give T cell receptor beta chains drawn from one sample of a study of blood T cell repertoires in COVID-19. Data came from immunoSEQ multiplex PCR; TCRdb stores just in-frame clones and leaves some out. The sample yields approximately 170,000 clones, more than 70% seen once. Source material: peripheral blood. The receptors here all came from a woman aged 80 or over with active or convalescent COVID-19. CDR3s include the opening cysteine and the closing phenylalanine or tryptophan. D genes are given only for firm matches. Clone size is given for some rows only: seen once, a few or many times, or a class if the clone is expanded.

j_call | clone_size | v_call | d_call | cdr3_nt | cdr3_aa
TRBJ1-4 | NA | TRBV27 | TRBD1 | TGTGCCAGCAGTCCTAGGGGGCGAGAAAAACTGTTTTTT | CASSPRGREKLFF
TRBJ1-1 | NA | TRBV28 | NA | TGTGCCAGCAGTTTATACTCCAGAAGAGACAATGAAGCTTTCTTT | CASSLYSRRDNEAFF
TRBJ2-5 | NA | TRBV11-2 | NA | TGTGCCAGCAGCCCCCCGCTTGCGGAAGAGACCCAGTACTTC | CASSPPLAEETQYF
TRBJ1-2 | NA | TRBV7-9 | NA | TGTGCCAGCACCGACTTCAGGGGTTCCGGATTCTATGGCTACACCTTC | CASTDFRGSGFYGYTF
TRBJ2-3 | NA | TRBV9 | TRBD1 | TGTGCCAGCAGCACAGACAGGGTTAGCACAGATACGCAGTATTTT | CASSTDRVSTDTQYF
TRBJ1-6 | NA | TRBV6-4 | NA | TGTGCCAGCTCCCCGGACAGAGCTAATTCACCCCTCCACTTT | CASSPDRANSPLHF
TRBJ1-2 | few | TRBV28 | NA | TGTGCCAGCAGCCCGAGGGTCGTTGGCTACACCTTC | CASSPRVVGYTF
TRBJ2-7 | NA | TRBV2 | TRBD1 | TGTGCCAGCACCTCTGGGACAGGAATCTACGAGCAGTACTTC | CASTSGTGIYEQYF
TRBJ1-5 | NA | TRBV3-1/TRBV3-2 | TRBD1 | TGTGCCAGCAGCCACGGACAGGGGAAACAGCCCCAGCATTTT | CASSHGQGKQPQHF
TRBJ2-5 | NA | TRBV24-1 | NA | TGTGCCACCAGTGATTCAGATATCCAAGAGACCCAGTACTTC | CATSDSDIQETQYF
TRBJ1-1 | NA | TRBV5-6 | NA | TGTGCCAGCAGCTCCACAGGGAGCTACACTGAAGCTTTCTTT | CASSSTGSYTEAFF
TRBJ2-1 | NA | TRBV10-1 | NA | TGCGCCAGCAGTGCTAGCTCCTACAATGAGCAGTTCTTC | CASSASSYNEQFF
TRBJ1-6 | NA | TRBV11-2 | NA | TGTGCCAGCAGCTCCATACCCTCGGTGAATTCACCCCTCCACTTT | CASSSIPSVNSPLHF
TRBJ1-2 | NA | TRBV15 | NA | TGTGCCACCAGCAGGGTTAACGGGAACTATGGCTACACCTTC | CATSRVNGNYGYTF
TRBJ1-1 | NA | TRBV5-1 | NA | TGCGCCAGCAGCCTACAGGGAACTTGGACTTTCTTT | CASSLQGTWTFF
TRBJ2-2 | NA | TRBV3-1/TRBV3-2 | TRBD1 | TGTGCCAGCAGCCTCGGGGGACAGGGGAGTAACACCGGGGAGCTGTTTTTT | CASSLGGQGSNTGELFF
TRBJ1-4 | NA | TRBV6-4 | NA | TGTGCCAGCCCGGGCTGCGTGGCGGGACCGCCGCTTGGCCAAAAACTGTTTTTT | CASPGCVAGPPLGQKLFF
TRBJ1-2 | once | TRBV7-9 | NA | TGTGCCAGCAGCTTAGGAGATTATGGCTACACCTTC | CASSLGDYGYTF
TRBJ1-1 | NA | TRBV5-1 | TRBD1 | TGCGCCAGCAGCTTGGTGGGACAGGGGAATATTGGTGAAGCTTTCTTT | CASSLVGQGNIGEAFF
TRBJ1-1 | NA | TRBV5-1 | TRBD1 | TGCGCCAGCAGTCGGCTGACAGGGGCAAACACTGAAGCTTTCTTT | CASSRLTGANTEAFF
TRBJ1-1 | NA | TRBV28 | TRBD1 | TGTGCCAGCAGTTTATGGGGACAGACTAACACTGAAGCTTTCTTT | CASSLWGQTNTEAFF
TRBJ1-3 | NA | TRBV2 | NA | TGTGCCAGCAGTGACTATGGAAACACCATATATTTT | CASSDYGNTIYF
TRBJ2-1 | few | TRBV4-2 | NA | TGTGCCAGCAGCCAAGATCACGCGGACAATGAGCAGTTCTTC | CASSQDHADNEQFF
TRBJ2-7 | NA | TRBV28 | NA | TGTGCCAGCAGCGACCGATTCAGGGGCCACGAGCAGTACTTC | CASSDRFRGHEQYF
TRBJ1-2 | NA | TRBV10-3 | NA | TGTGCCATCAGTGACGGGGTTGACTATGGCTACACCTTC | CAISDGVDYGYTF
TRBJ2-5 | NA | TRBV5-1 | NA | TGCGCCAGCACCAGAGCCGGGGAATCCCAAGAGACCCAGTACTTC | CASTRAGESQETQYF
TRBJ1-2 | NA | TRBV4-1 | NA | TGCGCCAGCCGACTTGGTGGGGGCTACACCTTC | CASRLGGGYTF
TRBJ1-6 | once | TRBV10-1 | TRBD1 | TGCGCCAGCAGGGGGACAGCGGATTCACCCCTCCACTTT | CASRGTADSPLHF
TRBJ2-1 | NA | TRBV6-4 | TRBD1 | TGTGCCAGCAGTGAACCCTGGGACAGGGCTCGGGTAAATGAGCAGTTCTTC | CASSEPWDRARVNEQFF
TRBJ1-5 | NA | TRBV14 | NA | TGTGCCAGCAGCCAAGCGACAGACCATAGCAATCAGCCCCAGCATTTT | CASSQATDHSNQPQHF
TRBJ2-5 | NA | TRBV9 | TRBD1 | TGTGCCAGCAGCGCGGGACAGGGGGCCAATGCAGGGGAGACCCAGTACTTC | CASSAGQGANAGETQYF
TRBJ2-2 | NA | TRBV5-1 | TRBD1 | TGCGCCAGCAGCTTACAGGGGAGTGGGAACACCGGGGAGCTGTTTTTT | CASSLQGSGNTGELFF
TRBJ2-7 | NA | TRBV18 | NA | TGTGCCAGCTCACCATCAATGGCAGGGATCGAGCAGTACTTC | CASSPSMAGIEQYF
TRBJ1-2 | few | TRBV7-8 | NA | TGTGCCAGCAGCCCCCGCGTGCGGATTGTCTACTATGGCTACACCTTC | CASSPRVRIVYYGYTF
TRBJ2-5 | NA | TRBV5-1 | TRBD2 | TGCGCCAGCAGCCCCACTAGCGGGAGCGGGCAAGAGACCCAGTACTTC | CASSPTSGSGQETQYF
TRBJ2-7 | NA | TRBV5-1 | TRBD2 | TGCGCCAGCAGCTCAAGAGGGCTAGCGGGAGATTTCGTCTACGAGCAGTACTTC | CASSSRGLAGDFVYEQYF
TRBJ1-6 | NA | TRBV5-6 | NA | TGTGCCAGCAGCTTGATCTCCAGGGGCCCCTATAATTCACCCCTCCACTTT | CASSLISRGPYNSPLHF
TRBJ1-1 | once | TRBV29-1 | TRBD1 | TGCAGCGCCGAAAGACAGGGGCGGCACACTGAAGCTTTCTTT | CSAERQGRHTEAFF
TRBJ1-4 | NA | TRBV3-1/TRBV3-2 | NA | TGTGCCAGCAGCCAGAGGAGGACCAATGAAAAACTGTTTTTT | CASSQRRTNEKLFF
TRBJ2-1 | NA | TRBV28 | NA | TGTGCCAGCACCTCCTCGGAGGGGTCATCCTACAATGAGCAGTTCTTC | CASTSSEGSSYNEQFF
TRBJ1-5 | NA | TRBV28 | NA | TGTGCCAGCAGTGCCGCACAGGGTCTTCAGCCCCAGCATTTT | CASSAAQGLQPQHF